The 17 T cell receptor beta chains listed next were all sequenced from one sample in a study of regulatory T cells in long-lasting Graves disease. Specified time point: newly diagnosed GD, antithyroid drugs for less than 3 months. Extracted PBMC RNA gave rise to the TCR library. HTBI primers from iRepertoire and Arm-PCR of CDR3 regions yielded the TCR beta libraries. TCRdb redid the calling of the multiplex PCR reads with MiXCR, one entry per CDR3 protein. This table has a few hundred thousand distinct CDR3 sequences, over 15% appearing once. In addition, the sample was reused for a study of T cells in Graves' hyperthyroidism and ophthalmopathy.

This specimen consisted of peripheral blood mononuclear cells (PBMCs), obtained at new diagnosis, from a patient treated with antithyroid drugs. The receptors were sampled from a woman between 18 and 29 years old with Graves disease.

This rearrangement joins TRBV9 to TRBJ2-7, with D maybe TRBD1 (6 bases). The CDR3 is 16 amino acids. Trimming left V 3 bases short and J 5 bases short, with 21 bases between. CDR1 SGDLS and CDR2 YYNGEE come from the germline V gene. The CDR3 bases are TGTGCCAGCAGCGCCGGACAGAGGTTACCGGTGGACGAGCAGTACTTC. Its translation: CASSAGQRLPVDEQYF.

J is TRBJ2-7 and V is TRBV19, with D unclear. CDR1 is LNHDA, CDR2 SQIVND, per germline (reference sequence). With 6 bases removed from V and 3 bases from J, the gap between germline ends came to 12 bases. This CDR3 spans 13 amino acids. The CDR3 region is CASSILIGYEQYF. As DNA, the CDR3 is TGTGCCAGTAGCATCTTAATAGGCTACGAGCAGTACTTC.

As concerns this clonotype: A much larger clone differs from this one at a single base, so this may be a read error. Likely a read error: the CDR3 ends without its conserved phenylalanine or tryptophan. The CDR3: CASSPLEKGYEQYL. Here the CDR3 DNA reads TGTGCCAGCAGCCCCTTGGAGAAGGGCTACGAGCAGTACTTG. The chain is built from TRBV7-9 and TRBJ2-7; D uncertain. The length of the CDR3 is 14 residues. V dropped 5 bases and J dropped 3 bases, with 14 bases sitting between them. The germline V gene encodes CDR1 SEHNR and CDR2 FQNEAQ (reference sequence).

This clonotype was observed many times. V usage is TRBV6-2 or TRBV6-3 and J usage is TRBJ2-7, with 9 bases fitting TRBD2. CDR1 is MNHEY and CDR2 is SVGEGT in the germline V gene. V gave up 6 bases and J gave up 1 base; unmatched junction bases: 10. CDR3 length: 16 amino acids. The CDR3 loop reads CASSDPRGRASYEQYF. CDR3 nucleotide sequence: TGTGCCAGCAGCGACCCCCGCGGGAGGGCATCCTACGAGCAGTACTTC.

The CDR3: CASSLSLAGGNEQFF. CDR3 sequence (DNA): TGTGCCAGCAGTCTTTCTTTAGCGGGAGGAAATGAGCAGTTCTTC. The V call is TRBV27, the J call TRBJ2-1; 10 bases are shared with TRBD2. Per germline, CDR1 MNHEY and CDR2 SMNVEV (reference sequence). The CDR3 has 15 residues. V shed 5 bases, J shed 7 bases, and the junction held 8 bases outside the gene matches.

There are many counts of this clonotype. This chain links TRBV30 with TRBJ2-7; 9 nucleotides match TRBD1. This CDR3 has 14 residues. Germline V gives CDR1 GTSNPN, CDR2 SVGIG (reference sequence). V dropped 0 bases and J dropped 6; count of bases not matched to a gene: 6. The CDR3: CAWSVLGGQGEQYF. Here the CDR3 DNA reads TGTGCCTGGAGTGTACTAGGGGGACAGGGCGAGCAGTACTTC.

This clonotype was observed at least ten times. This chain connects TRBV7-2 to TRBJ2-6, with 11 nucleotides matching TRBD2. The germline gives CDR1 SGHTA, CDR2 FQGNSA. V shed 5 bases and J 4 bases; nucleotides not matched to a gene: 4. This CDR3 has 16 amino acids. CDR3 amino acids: CASSPRLAGGANVLTF. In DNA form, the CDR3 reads TGTGCCAGCAGCCCCAGACTAGCGGGGGGGGCCAACGTCCTGACTTTC.

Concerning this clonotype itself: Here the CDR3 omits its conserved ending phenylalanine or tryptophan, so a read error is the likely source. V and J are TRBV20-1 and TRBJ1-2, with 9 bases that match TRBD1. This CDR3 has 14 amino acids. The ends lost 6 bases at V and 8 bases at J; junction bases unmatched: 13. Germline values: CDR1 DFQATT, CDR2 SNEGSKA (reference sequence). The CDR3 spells CSARQGGLFLGYTL. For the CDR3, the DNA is TGCAGTGCCCGACAGGGGGGTTTATTTCTCGGCTACACCCTC.

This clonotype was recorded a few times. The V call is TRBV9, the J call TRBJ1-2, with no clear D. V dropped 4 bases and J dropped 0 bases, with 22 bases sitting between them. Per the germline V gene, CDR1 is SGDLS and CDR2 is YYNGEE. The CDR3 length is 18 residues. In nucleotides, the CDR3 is TGTGCCAGCAGCCTGTCTCGCCGTCTGTCGGGGACTAACTATGGCTACACCTTC. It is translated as CASSLSRRLSGTNYGYTF.

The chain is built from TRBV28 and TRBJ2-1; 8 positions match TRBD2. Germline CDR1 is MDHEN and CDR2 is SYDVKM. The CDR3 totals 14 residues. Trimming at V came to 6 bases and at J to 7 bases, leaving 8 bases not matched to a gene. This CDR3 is CASSLPGLGNEQFF. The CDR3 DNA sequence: TGTGCCAGCAGCCTCCCGGGACTAGGGAATGAGCAGTTCTTC. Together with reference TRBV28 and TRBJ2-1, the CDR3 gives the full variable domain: DVKVTQSSRYLVKRTGEKVFLECVQDMDHENMFWYRQDPGLGLRLIYFSYDVKMKEKGDIPEGYSVSREKKERFSLILESASTNQTSMYLCASSLPGLGNEQFFGPGTRLTVL.

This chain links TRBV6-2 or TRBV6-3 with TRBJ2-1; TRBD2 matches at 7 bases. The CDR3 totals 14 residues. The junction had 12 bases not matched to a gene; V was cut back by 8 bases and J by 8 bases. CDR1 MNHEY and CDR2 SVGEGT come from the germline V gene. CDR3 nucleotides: TGTGCCAGCTACGACGGGCGGGAGTTGTATGAGCAGTTCTTC. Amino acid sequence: CASYDGRELYEQFF.

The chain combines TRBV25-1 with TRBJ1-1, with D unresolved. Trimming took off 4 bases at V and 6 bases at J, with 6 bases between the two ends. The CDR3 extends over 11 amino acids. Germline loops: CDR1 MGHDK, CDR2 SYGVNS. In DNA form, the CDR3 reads TGTGCCAGCAGTGGATCATCTGAAGCTTTCTTT. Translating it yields CASSGSSEAFF.

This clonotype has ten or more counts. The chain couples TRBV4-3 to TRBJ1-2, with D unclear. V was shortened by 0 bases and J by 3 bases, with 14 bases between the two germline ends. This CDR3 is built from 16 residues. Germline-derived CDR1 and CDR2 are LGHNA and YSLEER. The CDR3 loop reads CASSQEVRPAHYGYTF. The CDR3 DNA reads TGCGCCAGCAGCCAAGAGGTGCGGCCGGCCCACTATGGCTACACCTTC.

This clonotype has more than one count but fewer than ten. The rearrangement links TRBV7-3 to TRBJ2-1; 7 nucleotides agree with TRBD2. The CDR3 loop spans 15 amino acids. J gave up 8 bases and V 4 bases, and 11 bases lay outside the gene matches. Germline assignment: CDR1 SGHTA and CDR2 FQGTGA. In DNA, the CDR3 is TGTGCCAGCAGCTCATTCCCGTCGGCGGGAGATGAGCAGTTCTTC. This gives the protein CASSSFPSAGDEQFF.

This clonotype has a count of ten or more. The CDR3 DNA sequence: TGTGCCAGCAGCTTACCCTTACAGTCTCTTTCCTACAATGAGCAGTTCTTC. Translated: CASSLPLQSLSYNEQFF. This chain links TRBV7-2 with TRBJ2-1; D ambiguous. Germline-derived CDR1 and CDR2 are SGHTA and FQGNSA. The CDR3 spans 17 residues. V lost 2 bases and J lost 1, with 15 bases in between.

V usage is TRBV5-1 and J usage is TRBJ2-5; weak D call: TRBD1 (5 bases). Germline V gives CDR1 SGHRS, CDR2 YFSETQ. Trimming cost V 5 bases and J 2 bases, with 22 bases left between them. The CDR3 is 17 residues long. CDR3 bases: TGCGCCAGCAGTTCCCACGGGCCCCAGGGTTCTCAAGAGACCCAGTACTTC. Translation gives CASSSHGPQGSQETQYF.

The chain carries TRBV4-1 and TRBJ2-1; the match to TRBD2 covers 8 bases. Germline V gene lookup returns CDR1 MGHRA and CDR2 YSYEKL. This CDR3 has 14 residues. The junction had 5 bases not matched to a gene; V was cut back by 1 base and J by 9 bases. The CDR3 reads CASSQVPGGSEQFF. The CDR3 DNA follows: TGCGCCAGCAGCCAAGTTCCGGGAGGGAGTGAGCAGTTCTTC.